This record looks at one T cell receptor beta chain sequence and its context. This clone was counted a single time. This clone's antigen is unknown. No qualities accompany the bases; no much larger clone lies one base away. This sample is drawn from a study of T cell responses to AZD1222 COVID-19 vaccine (dated by TCRdb to the early 2020s). About the full investigation: AZD1222 recipients whose second dose came at about 4 weeks and those whose second dose came at about 12 weeks were combined into one group, since spike-specific TCR depth and breadth did not differ between the two schedules. TCR sequencing covered 233 trial participants: 207 given two doses of AZD1222 and 26 given two doses of MenACWY control vaccine. Enrollment into the trials was organized by age into subgroups of 18-55, 56-69 and 70-plus years, and those subgroups contained about 150, 27 and 61 TCR-sequenced participants, respectively.

Overall study results and their limits: Participants were mostly white British and included more females than males, and it was suggested by the authors that clonal diversity may have been underestimated. In the small 56-69-year group, the increase in depth fell short of significance, most likely because of low power. After two AZD1222 doses, both the breadth and the depth of spike-specific TCRs were significantly higher than at day 0 and than in MenACWY recipients. Only a handful of AZD1222 recipients were SARS-CoV-2 seropositive at baseline, limiting conclusions about previously exposed vaccinees. No day 14 peak-response samples were available, so repertoires were characterized only after the peak T cell response. CD4 TCRs associated with the vaccine covered the entire spike protein, and the dominant responses were in regions 160-218 and 743-854. Reportedly, close to half of the unique spike-specific TCRs recognized epitopes lying outside the regions that are mutated in the B.1.351 and B.1.1.7 variants.

The label giving this sample's time point can be read as: baseline before first vaccination. Vaccinee samples came from UK trials COV001 and COV002, including a single-blind randomized controlled phase 2/3 trial of AZD1222 (ChAdOx1 nCoV-19) in healthy adults. For TCRbeta chain sequencing, PBMC samples from trial participants were taken at day 0 and at day 28 after the second dose. Trimmed from V: 8 bases; trimmed from J: 7 bases; junction bases lacking a gene match: 4. The CDR3 sequence holds 12 residues, the cysteine and phenylalanine included. Solely the CDR3 DNA is kept, with 36 bases framed from the first base. The germline V gene (reference sequence) provides CDR1 LNHDA and CDR2 SQIVND. The CDR3 regions of human TCRbeta chains were analyzed by immunosequencing. For the original study's pipeline: Repertoire TCRs were checked for matches against a reference library of SARS-CoV-2-specific TCRs that had been generated using the MIRA antigen-specificity platform. Breadth meant the fraction of unique TCRs that were SARS-CoV-2-associated, whereas depth meant the fraction of total T cells that were SARS-CoV-2-associated. Each spike-specific TCR was assigned to its reactive spike region and to a CD4 or CD8 class using the MIRA data. Log10-transformed breadth and depth values were compared by one-way ANOVA with Sidak's multiple comparisons tests. TCRdb took this table from immuneACCESS and kept in-frame rearrangements with V and J called. Such tables lack part of the clones; where checked against another copy, unresolved V genes explain under half of the gap, and the rest is unexplained. The DNA gave D and trimming, while V, J and clone size come from that table. For this sample the table gives more than 250,000 clones, of which more than 85% were detected only once. The ten largest clones add up to 0.5% to 0.7% of the sample.

The receptor chain draws on TRBV19 and TRBJ1-5, and 8 bases in between align with TRBD1. The sequence was obtained from an adult in good health. The specimen was peripheral blood, collected on day 0 of AZD1222 vaccination. The nucleotide sequence reads TGTGCCAGTGGTGACAGGGGCCAGCCCCAGCATTTT. This codes for CASGDRGQPQHF.